Presented here are 21 T cell receptor beta chains from one specimen sequenced in a study of cytomegalovirus exposure and HLA in healthy donors. The primer mix had 60 Vbeta and 13 Jbeta primers. Only in-frame clones appear in the TCRdb table, and some are missing; sequencing was by immunoSEQ multiplex PCR. This table has approximately 68,000 clones, approximately 77% appearing once. The source material was PBMCs. All receptors derive from a woman under 40 in good health and CMV-seropositive.

The DNA of the CDR3 is TGCGCCAGCAGCCAGGGGAGGGCTAGCGGGGGCTACAATGAGCAGTTCTTC. This translates into CASSQGRASGGYNEQFF. J is TRBJ2-1 and V is TRBV4-1, with TRBD2 matching 10 bases. V dropped 3 bases and J dropped 3; count of bases not matched to a gene: 8. Germline-derived CDR1 and CDR2 are MGHRA and YSYEKL. The CDR3 runs 17 residues.

The chain links TRBV6-1 to TRBJ2-7, with D possibly being TRBD2 (5 bases). The CDR3 is 13 residues long. The V end was cut by 3 bases, the J end by 7 bases, with 13 bases between. Germline assignment: CDR1 MNHNS and CDR2 SASEGT. CDR3 bases: TGTGCCAGCAGTGAGGGAACACGAGGGGAGCAGTACTTC. Protein product: CASSEGTRGEQYF.

The genes are TRBV29-1 and TRBJ2-3; TRBD2 matches at 9 bases. CDR3 length: 14 residues. Trimming at V came to 3 bases and at J to 6 bases, leaving 7 bases not matched to a gene. Germline assignment: CDR1 SQVTM and CDR2 ANQGSEA. The chain's CDR3 is CSVDASGMRDTQYF. As DNA, the CDR3 is TGCAGCGTTGATGCTAGCGGGATGAGGGATACGCAGTATTTT.

V gene TRBV5-3 combines with J gene TRBJ1-5, with D perhaps TRBD1 (6 bases). TRBV5-3 is known as an ORF, though its function is uncertain. V was clipped by 4 bases and J by 4 bases, with 15 bases between them. This CDR3 is built from 15 residues. CDR3 sequence reads: CARSRGGNGNQPQHF. Written as DNA, the CDR3 is TGTGCCAGAAGCCGGGGGGGCAACGGGAATCAGCCCCAGCATTTT.

The chain joins TRBV29-1 to TRBJ1-2, with 10 bases identical to TRBD1. Looked up from germline, CDR1 is SQVTM and CDR2 is ANQGSEA. The CDR3 is 13 residues long. Trimming removed 3 bases from V and 7 bases from J; junction bases left unmatched: 5. The CDR3 region is CSVDAGQGGGYTF. Written as DNA, the CDR3 is TGCAGCGTTGATGCTGGACAGGGGGGTGGCTACACCTTC. The full variable domain, completed using reference TRBV29-1 and TRBJ1-2, is SAVISQKPSRDICQRGTSLTIQCQVDSQVTMMFWYRQQPGQSLTLIATANQGSEATYESGFVIDKFPISRPNLTFSTLTVSNMSPEDSSIYLCSVDAGQGGGYTFGSGTRLTVV.

This chain links TRBV5-1 with TRBJ2-3; TRBD2 agrees at 7 bases. The CDR3 has 16 amino acids. Trimming at V came to 0 bases and at J to 2 bases, leaving 6 bases not matched to a gene. Germline assignment: CDR1 SGHRS and CDR2 YFSETQ. In DNA form, the CDR3 reads TGCGCCAGCAGCTTGGTGAGGGAGGGCCCCACAGATACGCAGTATTTT. Its translation is CASSLVREGPTDTQYF.

The rearrangement uses TRBV28 and TRBJ2-7; TRBD2 matches at 11 bases. This CDR3 has 18 residues. The germline gives CDR1 MDHEN, CDR2 SYDVKM. V gave up 1 base and J gave up 3 bases; unmatched junction bases: 11. The CDR3 region has the DNA TGTGCCAGCAGTTTATTTGCCAGTATAGCGGGGGGGGTCTACGAGCAGTACTTC. Translating it yields CASSLFASIAGGVYEQYF.

CDR3 bases: TGTGCCAGCAGCCCCGTTAGCAACACAGATACGCAGTATTTT. This encodes CASSPVSNTDTQYF. The chain joins TRBV7-8 to TRBJ2-3, with D uncertain. The CDR3 consists of 14 residues. Trimming cost V 5 bases and J 2 bases, with 11 bases left between them. Germline V lookup: CDR1 SGHVS, CDR2 FQNEAQ.

Of note for this clone: A read error may produce the germline difference seen at one junction end. The rearrangement uses TRBV7-7 and TRBJ2-5; 7 bases are shared with TRBD1. In germline, CDR1 is SSHAT, CDR2 FNYEAQ (reference sequence). The CDR3 loop spans 14 amino acids. The CDR3 nucleotides are TGTGCTAGCAGCTTGGGACAGACTTCGGAGACCCAGTACTTC. Amino acid sequence: CASSLGQTSETQYF. The variable domain in full, completed from reference TRBV7-7 and TRBJ2-5, reads GAGVSQSPRYKVTKRGQDVTLRCDPISSHATLYWYQQALGQGPEFLTYFNYEAQPDKSGLPSDRFSAERPEGSISTLTIQRTEQRDSAMYRCASSLGQTSETQYFGPGTRLLVL.

This chain links TRBV2 with TRBJ1-1; 8 bases map to TRBD1. Germline V gene data show CDR1 as SNHLY and CDR2 as FYNNEI. The CDR3 sequence is 15 residues long. After removal of 6 bases from V and 5 bases from J, the junction contained 11 bases not matched to a gene. The CDR3 nucleotides read TGTGCCAGCAGAGCTGATACAGGGGGTAATACTGAAGCTTTCTTT. Translated: CASRADTGGNTEAFF.

In DNA form, the CDR3 reads TGCGCCAGCAGCTTGGCCGGGGCGGGAGGAGATACGCAGTATTTT. Translated: CASSLAGAGGDTQYF. The J gene is TRBJ2-3, the V gene TRBV5-1; 8 bases are a match to TRBD2. Germline V CDR1 and CDR2: SGHRS, YFSETQ. The length of the CDR3 is 15 residues. V gave up 0 bases and J gave up 5 bases; unmatched junction bases: 5.

The rearrangement joins TRBV19 to TRBJ2-7; 9 nucleotides line up with TRBD2. CDR1 is LNHDA, CDR2 SQIVND, per germline (reference sequence). J was trimmed by 4 bases and V by 5 bases; bases with no gene match: 6. There are 14 residues in the CDR3. The CDR3 bases are TGTGCCAGTAGTCGGCGGGAGGGCGAGTACGAGCAGTACTTC. This encodes CASSRREGEYEQYF.

This chain links TRBV11-2 with TRBJ2-7; 15 bases match TRBD2. Germline CDR1 SGHAT, CDR2 FQNNGV. Unmatched junction bases numbered 10, after V lost 5 bases and J lost 2 bases. This CDR3 comprises 18 residues. In nucleotides, the CDR3 is TGTGCCAGCAGCCCAATCAGCAGGACTAGCGGGAGGGCCTACGAGCAGTACTTC. It specifies CASSPISRTSGRAYEQYF.

This clone came up once. The chain recombines TRBV28 with TRBJ2-7, with 7 nucleotides matching TRBD1. V was clipped by 3 bases and J by 4 bases; unmatched bases: 6. The length of the CDR3 is 14 residues. In germline, CDR1 is MDHEN, CDR2 SYDVKM. The DNA for the CDR3 is TGTGCCAGCAGTTTGGGGGACAGTACTTACGAGCAGTACTTC. Translated: CASSLGDSTYEQYF.

The chain combines TRBV27 with TRBJ2-5, with 10 bases matching TRBD2. The CDR3 extends over 15 amino acids. The V gene end was trimmed by 4 bases and the J gene end by 6 bases; junction bases not matched to a gene: 8. Germline loops: CDR1 MNHEY, CDR2 SMNVEV (reference sequence). CDR3 bases: TGTGCCAGCAGTTACCTAGCGGGAGTGGGAAAGACCCAGTACTTC. Its translation is CASSYLAGVGKTQYF.

This chain links TRBV6-1 with TRBJ2-3, with 10 bases lining up with TRBD2. The germline V gene has CDR1 MNHNS and CDR2 SASEGT. V lost 2 bases, J lost 5 bases, and 10 bases stayed unmatched. CDR3 length: 17 amino acids. CDR3 residues: CASSELTASGRRDTQYF. The CDR3 DNA is TGTGCCAGCAGTGAATTGACGGCTAGCGGGAGAAGAGATACGCAGTATTTT.

The rearrangement links TRBV5-4 to TRBJ2-3; D uncertain. The CDR3 spans 13 residues. The germline gives CDR1 SGHNT, CDR2 YYREEE (reference sequence). V lost 9 bases and J lost 4, with 15 bases in between. The CDR3 DNA is TGTGCCACTCTGGAGTTATCTTCAGATACGCAGTATTTT. Its translation: CATLELSSDTQYF. The entire variable domain, with the rest obtained from reference TRBV5-4 and TRBJ2-3, is as follows: ETGVTQSPTHLIKTRGQQVTLRCSSQSGHNTVSWYQQALGQGPQFIFQYYREEENGRGNFPPRFSGLQFPNYSSELNVNALELDDSALYLCATLELSSDTQYFGPGTRLTVL.

This clone came up a few times. The chain carries TRBV6-1 and TRBJ1-5, with 7 bases fitting TRBD1. The CDR3 spans 14 residues. V shed 4 bases and J 2 bases; nucleotides not matched to a gene: 2. Germline V CDR1 and CDR2: MNHNS, SASEGT. The DNA for the CDR3 is TGTGCCAGCAGTGGACAGGGAGGCAATCAGCCCCAGCATTTT. Its translation: CASSGQGGNQPQHF.

The V call is TRBV4-3, the J call TRBJ1-6; TRBD1 aligns across 8 bases. The CDR3 is 15 amino acids. In germline, CDR1 is LGHNA, CDR2 YSLEER. V trimming: 0 bases; J trimming: 9 bases; junction bases outside the gene matches: 4. The CDR3 DNA reads as TGCGCCAGCAGCCAAGATGCAGGGGGCGGTTCACCCCTCCACTTT. Translating gives CASSQDAGGGSPLHF.

By frequency in the sample, this clone is medium-sized. The chain couples TRBV6-5 to TRBJ1-2; TRBD1 matches 8 bases. The germline gives CDR1 MNHEY, CDR2 SVGAGI. This CDR3 spans 13 amino acids. V dropped 4 bases and J dropped 8; count of bases not matched to a gene: 6. This chain's CDR3 is CASSWPGGSGYTF. In DNA form, the CDR3 reads TGTGCCAGCAGTTGGCCAGGGGGCAGCGGCTACACCTTC.

This chain links TRBV6-5 with TRBJ1-2; D is perhaps TRBD1 (5 bases). Per germline, CDR1 MNHEY and CDR2 SVGAGI. Trimming took 4 bases from V and 7 from J, leaving 13 bases between them. CDR3 length equals 13 residues. DNA of the CDR3: TGTGCCAGCAGTTCCCCGGGGAGGGGTGGCTACACCTTC. Translated: CASSSPGRGGYTF.